This is a list of T cell receptor beta chains from one sample in a study of T-cell reconstitution after alpha-beta-depleted transplantation in children. A single record per CDR3 protein comes from TCRdb applying MiXCR to the PCR reads. The sample has approximately 270,000 distinct CDR3 sequences; around 9.6% are singletons. The specimen was PBMCs from the stem cell graft donor, collected from the stem cell graft. These receptors came from a human donor who donated a stem cell graft to a child with SCID. Both conserved end residues are part of each CDR3. D genes are given only for firm matches. The size entry is marked missing in some rows and otherwise reads once, few, many or a size class.

J gene,V gene,D gene,clone size,CDR3 DNA,CDR3 protein
TRBJ2-2,TRBV3-1,-,-,TGTGCCAGCAGCCGGAAAGGAATCAACACCGGGGAGCTGTTTTTT,CASSRKGINTGELFF
TRBJ2-3,TRBV27,TRBD2,few,TGTGCCAGCAGTTTATCTCCTCTAGCGGGTCTCACAGATACGCAGTATTTT,CASSLSPLAGLTDTQYF
TRBJ1-4,TRBV5-1,TRBD1,-,TGCGCCAGCAGCAGGACAGGGGTTGCAGCTAATGAAAAACTGTTTTTT,CASSRTGVAANEKLFF
TRBJ2-3,TRBV9,TRBD2,-,TGTGCCAGCAGCCCCCGGTGGAGCGGGGGCCCGATCACAGATACGCAGTATTTT,CASSPRWSGGPITDTQYF
TRBJ2-3,TRBV6-5,TRBD2,-,TGTGCCAGCAGTTCCGGACTAGCGGGGGGCCCCACAGATACGCAGTATTTT,CASSSGLAGGPTDTQYF
TRBJ1-1,TRBV2,-,few,TGTGCCAGCAGTGTCGTACAGAACACTGAAGCTTTCTTT,CASSVVQNTEAFF
TRBJ2-1,TRBV7-3,-,few,TGTGCCAGCAGTCCGACGGGGGTTAACAATGAGCAGTTCTTC,CASSPTGVNNEQFF
TRBJ2-3,TRBV7-9,TRBD1,few,TGTGCCAGCAGCTCCCGGGGACAGGGGAACACAGATACGCAGTATTTT,CASSSRGQGNTDTQYF
TRBJ2-3,TRBV5-5,TRBD2,few,TGTGCCAGCGCAGCGGGAACTAGCACAGATACGCAGTATTTT,CASAAGTSTDTQYF
TRBJ2-3,TRBV25-1,TRBD2,-,TGTGCCAGCACATCTGGACTAGGGGCCACAGATACGCAGTATTTT,CASTSGLGATDTQYF
TRBJ2-1,TRBV24-1,TRBD2,-,TGTGCCACCAGTGAGCGAGCGGGGGGTGGATTCAATGAGCAGTTCTTC,CATSERAGGGFNEQFF
TRBJ2-2,TRBV27,-,-,TGTGCCAGCAGTCGGCCGGGCGGGGAGCTGTTTTTT,CASSRPGGELFF
TRBJ2-7,TRBV2,-,-,TGTGCCAGCCAGGGGAAGGAGCAGTACTTC,CASQGKEQYF
TRBJ1-5,TRBV10-3,-,few,TGTGCCATCAGGGATGACGGGGGTAGCAATCAGCCCCAGCATTTT,CAIRDDGGSNQPQHF
TRBJ2-1,TRBV5-1,-,few,TGCGCCAGCAGCTTGGTTTCTATGTATGAGCAGTTCTTC,CASSLVSMYEQFF
TRBJ2-7,TRBV10-3,-,few,TGTGCCATCAGTGAGTCGAACGGTTTTGCCTACGAGCAGTACTTC,CAISESNGFAYEQYF
TRBJ2-7,TRBV20-1,-,-,TGCAGTGCTAACCGGGACGGGAAATACGAGCAGTACTTC,CSANRDGKYEQYF